This TCR beta chain was observed in a study of Ad26.COV2.S vaccination and SARS-CoV-2 variants. Study as a whole: A COV1001 Ad26.COV2.S trial-arm participant provided the sample.

General study findings and limits: Substantial post-vaccination breadth of spike-specific CD8+ and CD4+ T cell responses was reported. Those who received vaccine or placebo ended up with similar non-spike TCR breadth.

Profiled with immunoSEQ multiplex PCR; TCRdb holds only in-frame clones, not every one. Of approximately 420,000 clones in the sample, 88% were seen once. Remarks on this clone: The antigen is unknown.

Germline V gene data show CDR1 as SNHLY and CDR2 as FYNNEI. The CDR3 has 14 residues. Trimming removed 7 bases at V and 4 bases at J, with 16 bases between. Treatment given: roughly 18 received Ad26.COV2.S at low or high dose, single or two shots; several received placebo; per-sample allocation not given. After the first vaccine or placebo injection, samples were drawn on day 63. The shot given was an Ad26 vector that makes Wuhan-strain SARS-CoV-2 spike. This clonotype was sampled from a person between 18 and 65 years old who received the Ad26.COV2.S COVID-19 vaccine or a placebo. The V and J genes are TRBV2 and TRBJ2-5, with no clear D. The specimen comprised peripheral blood, sampled in a trial of Ad26.COV2.S vaccine versus placebo. DNA for the CDR3: TGTGCCAGCAAAGAGCGTAGCTCGCCAGAGACCCAGTACTTC. It translates to CASKERSSPETQYF.